One T cell receptor beta chain is described in this entry. Its antigen specificity is not known. The record has no base qualities; no much larger clone is one base away. These data originate in a study of cytomegalovirus exposure and HLA in healthy donors (dated by TCRdb to the late 2010s). As for the study more broadly: An earlier analysis of some 550 of the donors reported more than 250 Gb of sequence data and 100 million to 140 million unique TCR beta sequences from approximately 180 million T cells. Among the approximately 430 genotyped donors, approximately 81% belonged to the genetic ancestry cluster associated with self-reported Caucasian donors. About 300 gigabases of sequencing data and tens of millions of unique TCR sequences were included in an early release covering about 700 HLA-typed donors. The study used immunosequencing to profile the T cell repertoires of 670 or so subjects and linked those repertoires to cytomegalovirus serostatus. Every repertoire in the discovery cohort had been generated on one and the same sequencing platform. Among about 410 genotyped donors of the cohort, an average of about 240,000 unique TCR beta nucleotide sequences was sequenced per donor, of which roughly 17% were non-productive. Both class I and class II loci were covered by HLA typing, at four-digit resolution. The study aimed to test whether signatures of past pathogen exposure could be identified by cataloging public T cell receptors. To predict cytomegalovirus infection status, the study combined high-throughput TCR immunosequencing, statistical association of individual TCRs with disease status, and machine learning. Besides the first cohort of about 730 subjects, a separate validation cohort made up of roughly 120 different subjects was used. In a later genetic analysis, genome-wide SNP genotypes for about three fifths of the roughly 670 donors were used, and that subset was treated as a discovery cohort. To decide whether each TCR beta V gene segment behaved as functional or pseudogenic, an earlier analysis of some 600 of the donors relied on high-throughput TCR beta sequencing. Donor age, sex, ethnicity and CMV serostatus were collected together with the repertoire data. Roughly five DR-DQ haplotypes were handled as single units for association and clustering because linkage in the cohort was strong. The later analysis used no new phenotypic data to find candidate immune exposures, relying instead on TCR beta sequences and their occurrence across donors. Typing coverage varied by locus: roughly 629-630 donors for A, B, C, DRB1 and DQB1; roughly 500 for DQA1; around 610 for DPA1; some 470 for DPB1. In a later analysis, previously published TCR beta repertoires from roughly 710 donors were re-analyzed and high-resolution HLA genotyping was added so that TCR occurrence patterns could be studied.

CDR1 and CDR2, per the germline V gene (reference sequence), are GTSNPN and SVGIG. Trimming at the junction amounts to 3 bases on V and 4 bases on J, and the germline ends lie 16 bases apart. Spanning cysteine to phenylalanine, the CDR3 consists of 15 amino acids. The sequence is cut down to CDR3 DNA, 45 bases in frame from base 1. What the work shows at the level of the full study, not this receptor alone: The presence/absence analyses assumed that sequencing depth was roughly uniform across donors, and that assumption may not be true. Seventeen rarely observed V segments, including chromosome 9 orphons, were excluded from the earlier analysis of several hundred of the donors because counts were too low. The authors suggested that the approach could potentially be extended to other disease states and immunological phenotypes. Several of the top co-occurrence clusters appeared to be linked to parvovirus B19, influenza, CMV and Epstein-Barr virus, according to a later analysis. A cluster of highly shared sequence variants was judged likely to represent a technical artifact of the sequencing pipeline. Because the 87-base-pair reads could not distinguish some IMGT-functional V segments, including TRBV6-2 and TRBV6-3, those segments were excluded. According to a later analysis, TCR association rates differed among HLA loci, with DRB1 alleles showing the most associated TCRs and HLA-C alleles showing the fewest. Because some donors lacked HLA typing at each locus, the association tests relied only on the typed subset. A later analysis found that most CMV-associated TCR beta chains appeared HLA-restricted, with HLA associations seemingly driven largely by CMV exposure. Linkage disequilibrium might explain the correlated functional status among segregating V segments, but an unknown experimental factor could not be excluded. In this cohort, only TCR beta chains were sequenced, and detectable features were limited by the absence of alpha or paired-chain data. In vitro tests confirmed that a few of the cytomegalovirus-associated TCR beta chains recognize cytomegalovirus antigens. In a later analysis, 16,951 TCR beta sequences were associated with specific HLA alleles at a false discovery rate of 0.05. Across donors, most TCR sequences were observed very rarely, whereas some public TCRs were present in many individuals. The only immune exposure information available for the cohort was CMV serostatus. Compared with equally common non-associated chains, HLA-associated TCR beta chains in a later analysis were more clonally expanded and had lower generation probabilities. A later genetic analysis reported fewer N-insertions in productive TCRs among donors in an Asian-associated ancestry cluster than the roughly 670-donor mean. The classifier was reported to diagnose cytomegalovirus status with high specificity and sensitivity in both the original and validation cohorts. In an earlier analysis of 500 to 650 of the donors, most TCR beta V segments appeared in productive rearrangements about 90% or about 30% of the time, broadly matching IMGT annotations. The study listed 164 TCR beta chains as associated with cytomegalovirus. Strong co-occurrence of HLA alleles, especially DR and DQ, made assigning TCR associations to individual alleles difficult. In a later genetic analysis, a missense DCLRE1C variant was associated with V-gene and J-gene trimming of TCR beta chains, and the association was replicated in an independent cohort. A further reported finding was that TCR beta sequences accurately predicted the HLA-A and HLA-B alleles for most subjects in the first cohort.

The cohort consisted of hundreds of healthy bone marrow donors. At the time of sampling, every cohort member was nominally healthy, though immune exposures that went unrecorded were likely present. The donor was CMV seronegative and belonged to the group of 380 or so seronegative cohort members. A peripheral blood sample was collected from each donor, and TCR beta sequencing was performed on peripheral blood mononuclear cells. Genomic DNA extraction from the blood cell samples was performed with the Qiagen DNeasy Blood Extraction Kit. Receptor libraries were prepared by the immunoSEQ multiplex PCR assay. A mixture of 60 forward primers for TCR Vbeta segments and 13 reverse primers for TCR Jbeta segments was used in the multiplex PCR. The CDR3 region of rearranged TCR beta genes was amplified from genomic DNA by a multiplex PCR assay. On the Illumina HiSeq System, the amplified TCR beta libraries were sequenced as 87-base-pair reads. The source study handled its data this way. A later analysis tallied tens of millions of unique TCR beta chains across the 666 repertoires, and roughly 11 million of those chains were shared by two or more donors. Raw reads were error-corrected and collapsed into unique sequences by a nearest-neighbor algorithm in which closely related sequences were merged to remove PCR and sequencing errors. V, D and J gene segments were assigned by aligning CDR3 sequences to IMGT reference sequences. For a sequence to be retained, a match of at least six nucleotides to both a V gene segment and a J gene segment was required. Rearrangements were classified as productive when the CDR3 lacked stop codons and remained in frame with V and J, and all other rearrangements were classified as non-productive. Following IMGT convention, CDR3 was defined as the stretch from the second conserved V-encoded cysteine to the conserved J-encoded phenylalanine. The earlier analysis of 450 to 750 of the donors excluded any sequence lacking an unambiguous match to a single V gene segment. An earlier analysis of fewer than 750 of the donors classified V segments as functional when productive rearrangements were above 56.7% and as segregating when the standard deviation between donors was above 5%. A statistical classification framework was built for diagnosing cytomegalovirus status from the catalog of TCR beta chain sequences. A later analysis assigned V and J genes by comparing TCR nucleotide sequences with IMGT/GENE-DB human TR gene sequences. In a later analysis, CDR3 sequences and most-parsimonious VDJ recombination scenarios were assigned using the TCRdist pipeline. In a later analysis, every TCR beta chain was defined by the combination of its CDR3 amino acid sequence and its V-gene family, and reads without a unique V-gene family were dropped. As a way to deal with suspected cross-contamination and a sequencing artifact, a later analysis dropped roughly 620 nucleotide sequences that were highly shared and had low generation probability. A later analysis calculated a clonal expansion index for each public chain from normalized within-repertoire ranks of inferred template counts. Generation probabilities in a later analysis came from a VDJ recombination model fitted to out-of-frame rearrangements, and those results were checked against IGoR. In a later analysis, TCR-TCR, TCR-HLA and TCR-CMV co-occurrence was scored with hypergeometric tests, and a repertoire-size bias correction was applied to TCR pairs. False discovery rates were estimated in a later analysis by permuting HLA or CMV assignments 20 times. In a later analysis, co-occurring TCRs were grouped with DBSCAN, and TCRdist sequence similarity was added when clustering was performed within HLA-allele-positive subsets. Repertoires with fewer than 30,000 or more than 120,000 public chains, plus five repertoires with anomalous nucleotide sharing, were excluded from co-occurrence clustering. This is the immuneACCESS table as TCRdb keeps it, with only in-frame sequences that have V and J called. A part of the clones is gone; compared with another copy, unresolved V genes explain less than half, and the rest is unexplained. The V and J calls and clone size were taken over from that table, and D and trimming were inferred from the DNA. The sample data list 180,000 or so clones, and roughly three quarters of these were observed just once. The ten biggest clones cover about 2.5% of the sample.

The sequenced sample was PBMCs. The chain employs TRBV30 and TRBJ1-5; a tentative D call is TRBD1 (6 bases match). This sequence was found in a woman aged 50 to 60 in good health and CMV-seronegative. The CDR3 protein: CAWRTPGQNNQPQHF. In nucleotides, the sequence is TGTGCCTGGAGGACCCCCGGACAGAATAATCAGCCCCAGCATTTT. Beyond the CDR3, the reference TRBV30 and TRBJ1-5 genes provide the residues; the full variable domain reads: SQTIHQWPATLVQPVGSPLSLECTVEGTSNPNLYWYRQAAGRGLQLLFYSVGIGQISSEVPQNLSASRPQDRQFILSSKKLLLSDSGFYLCAWRTPGQNNQPQHFGDGTRLSIL.